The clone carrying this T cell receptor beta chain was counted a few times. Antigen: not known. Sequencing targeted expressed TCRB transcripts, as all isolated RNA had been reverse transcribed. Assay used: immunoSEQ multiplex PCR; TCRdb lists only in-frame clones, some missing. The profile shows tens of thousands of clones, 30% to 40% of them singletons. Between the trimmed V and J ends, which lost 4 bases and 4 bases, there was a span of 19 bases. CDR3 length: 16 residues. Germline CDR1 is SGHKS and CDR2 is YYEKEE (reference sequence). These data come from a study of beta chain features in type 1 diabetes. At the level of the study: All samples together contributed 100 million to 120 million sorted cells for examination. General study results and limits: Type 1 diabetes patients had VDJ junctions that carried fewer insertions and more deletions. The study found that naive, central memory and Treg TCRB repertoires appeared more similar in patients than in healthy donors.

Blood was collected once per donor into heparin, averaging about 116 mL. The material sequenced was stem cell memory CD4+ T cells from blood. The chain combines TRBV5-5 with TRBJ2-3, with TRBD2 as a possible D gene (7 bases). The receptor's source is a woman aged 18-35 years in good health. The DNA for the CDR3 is TGTGCCAGCAGCCCGAGGGGGGGCTTAGCGGCAGATACGCAGTATTTT. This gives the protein CASSPRGGLAADTQYF.